The 26 T cell receptor beta chains in this list originate from one sample, sequenced in a study of control samples from healthy donors and cancer patients. The data were produced by immunoSEQ multiplex PCR, yet TCRdb's version contains in-frame clones alone and is incomplete. This sample yields under 70,000 clones, of which roughly nine tenths are seen a single time; over 13% belongs to the top ten. Sequencing was carried out using PBMCs. These TCRs come from a man aged 55 to 70 with head and neck cancer.

V and J are TRBV28 and TRBJ2-7; perhaps TRBD2 as D (6 bases). With 10 bases removed from V and 4 bases from J, the gap between germline ends came to 14 bases. The V gene's germline CDR1 is MDHEN and CDR2 SYDVKM. The CDR3 is 12 amino acids. In DNA, the CDR3 is TGTGCCACTCGAGGGACTGAATACGAGCAGTACTTC. Translating gives CATRGTEYEQYF.

Concerning this clone itself: Germline is not matched at one junction end, which may reflect a read error. The genes are TRBV3-1 (or the pseudogene TRBV3-2) and TRBJ2-5; TRBD2 is a possible D gene (5 bases). The CDR3 covers 12 residues. Germline values: CDR1 LGHDT, CDR2 YNNKEL (reference sequence). CDR3 sequence reads: CASSEEGETQYF. CDR3 nucleotides: TGTGCCAGCAGCGAAGAGGGAGAGACCCAGTACTTC.

The chain has TRBV7-3 and TRBJ2-7, with TRBD1 matching 8 bases. The germline CDR1 and CDR2 sequences are SGHTA and FQGTGA. V shed 5 bases and J 0 bases; nucleotides not matched to a gene: 9. The CDR3 extends over 16 amino acids. CDR3: CASSPRGQGGSYEQYF. CDR3 bases: TGTGCCAGCAGCCCCCGAGGACAGGGCGGCTCCTACGAGCAGTACTTC.

V and J are TRBV28 and TRBJ2-7; TRBD2 aligns across 11 bases. V was pared by 8 bases and J by 6 bases, with 9 bases of the junction left unmatched. This CDR3 is 14 amino acids long. Germline V lookup: CDR1 MDHEN, CDR2 SYDVKM. In nucleotides, the CDR3 is TGTGCCAGCTCCATAGCGGGGGGGTACGCCGAGCAGTACTTC. Encoded protein: CASSIAGGYAEQYF. Variable domain in full (rest from reference TRBV28 and TRBJ2-7): DVKVTQSSRYLVKRTGEKVFLECVQDMDHENMFWYRQDPGLGLRLIYFSYDVKMKEKGDIPEGYSVSREKKERFSLILESASTNQTSMYLCASSIAGGYAEQYFGPGTRLTVT.

This chain links TRBV13 with TRBJ2-1; 9 nucleotides align to TRBD1. Germline V gene lookup returns CDR1 PRHDT and CDR2 FYEKMQ (reference sequence). This CDR3 is built from 16 residues. Trimming took 2 bases from V and 5 from J; bases not matched to a gene: 7. CDR3 nucleotides: TGTGCCAGCAGCTTAATGGGACAGGGAATAAACAATGAGCAGTTCTTC. Translated, it gives CASSLMGQGINNEQFF. Full variable domain (remainder filled in from reference TRBV13 and TRBJ2-1): AAGVIQSPRHLIKEKRETATLKCYPIPRHDTVYWYQQGPGQDPQFLISFYEKMQSDKGSIPDRFSAQQFSDYHSELNMSSLELGDSALYFCASSLMGQGINNEQFFGPGTRLTVL.

The chain uses TRBV9 and TRBJ2-6, with no clear D. The CDR3 extends over 16 amino acids. CDR1 is SGDLS and CDR2 is YYNGEE in the germline V gene. V lost 4 bases and J 0 bases, leaving 11 bases between the germline ends. CDR3 sequence reads: CASSIEAHSGANVLTF. The CDR3 coding sequence is TGTGCCAGCAGCATTGAGGCTCACTCTGGGGCCAACGTCCTGACTTTC.

This sequence joins TRBV18 and TRBJ1-5; 8 bases fit TRBD1. The CDR3 consists of 15 residues. Germline V gene data show CDR1 as KGHSH and CDR2 as LQKENI. The junction had 7 bases not matched to a gene; V was cut back by 6 bases and J by 3 bases. CDR3 DNA: TGTGCCAGCTCCCGCGGACAGGGCGTCAATCAGCCCCAGCATTTT. Amino acids: CASSRGQGVNQPQHF.

The rearrangement uses TRBV7-2 and TRBJ2-2, with 15 bases matching TRBD2. There are 16 residues in the CDR3. Germline assignment: CDR1 SGHTA and CDR2 FQGNSA. The V gene end was trimmed by 5 bases and the J gene end by 6 bases; junction bases not matched to a gene: 4. The CDR3 sequence is CASSRRTSGGAGELFF. CDR3 bases: TGTGCCAGCAGCCGGAGGACTAGCGGGGGGGCCGGGGAGCTGTTTTTT.

The V and J genes are TRBV11-2 and TRBJ1-4, with D possibly being TRBD1 (6 bases). V was pared by 4 bases and J by 6 bases, with 15 bases between. Germline V gene lookup returns CDR1 SGHAT and CDR2 FQNNGV. This CDR3 comprises 15 residues. The CDR3 loop is CASSSEDRPDEKLFF. Written as DNA, the CDR3 is TGTGCCAGCAGCTCCGAGGACAGACCAGATGAAAAACTGTTTTTT.

The sample holds one count of this clone. This sample includes further DNA sequences coding for the same CDR3. The gene calls are TRBV5-6 and TRBJ1-5; possibly TRBD1 for D (5 bases). Germline CDR1 is SGHDT and CDR2 is YYEEEE. The CDR3 sequence is 14 residues long. Between the trimmed V and J ends, which lost 0 bases and 7 bases, there was a span of 11 bases. The DNA of the CDR3 is TGTGCCAGCAGCTTGGGGCTGGGGCTACAGCCCCAGCATTTT. Encoded protein: CASSLGLGLQPQHF.

The chain joins TRBV3-1 (or the pseudogene TRBV3-2) to TRBJ1-5; D gene unclear. Germline CDR1 is LGHDT and CDR2 is YNNKEL (reference sequence). V was cut by 1 base and J by 8 bases, with 18 bases left in between. The length of the CDR3 is 16 residues. The CDR3 coding sequence is TGTGCCAGCAGCCAAGGGCCCGGCGCGGGGTTGGAGCCCCAGCATTTT. This translates into CASSQGPGAGLEPQHF.

The count of this clone is one. This chain connects TRBV7-9 to TRBJ2-2, with D unresolved. The CDR3 spans 17 residues. Germline assignment: CDR1 SEHNR and CDR2 FQNEAQ (reference sequence). V was cut by 0 bases and J by 0 bases, with 11 bases left in between. The CDR3 DNA is TGTGCCAGCAGCTTAGCCCGTCAGGTAACGAACACCGGGGAGCTGTTTTTT. As protein: CASSLARQVTNTGELFF.

The V gene is TRBV20-1, the J gene TRBJ1-1; TRBD1 matches 7 bases. The CDR3 has 11 amino acids. V trimming: 7 bases; J trimming: 6 bases; junction bases outside the gene matches: 5. Germline V gives CDR1 DFQATT, CDR2 SNEGSKA (reference sequence). Written as DNA, the CDR3 is TGCAGTGGACTTACAGGGGCTGAAGCTTTCTTT. Translated: CSGLTGAEAFF.

V gene TRBV19 combines with J gene TRBJ2-6, with a weak D call TRBD1 (6 bases). The CDR3 is 20 amino acids. Trimming took 2 bases from V and 0 from J, leaving 20 bases between them. CDR1 LNHDA and CDR2 SQIVND come from the germline V gene (reference sequence). The CDR3, as DNA: TGTGCCAGTAGTATAAGGGGCCTGACAGGCTCCTTCTCTGGGGCCAACGTCCTGACTTTC. It specifies CASSIRGLTGSFSGANVLTF.

V usage is TRBV6-5 and J usage is TRBJ2-2, with TRBD2 identical over 14 bases. This CDR3 has 15 residues. In germline, CDR1 is MNHEY, CDR2 SVGAGI. V was pared by 7 bases and J by 5 bases, with 3 bases of the junction left unmatched. The CDR3 loop is CASTGLAGGTGELFF. DNA of the CDR3: TGTGCCAGCACAGGACTAGCGGGGGGAACCGGGGAGCTGTTTTTT.

The CDR3 DNA follows: TGCGCCAGCAGCGACAGTTCCTACGAGCAGTACTTC. Amino acids: CASSDSSYEQYF. The rearrangement joins TRBV5-1 to TRBJ2-7; maybe TRBD1 (5 bases). Germline CDR1 and CDR2: SGHRS and YFSETQ. The CDR3 contains 12 residues. The germline V and J ends were trimmed by 4 bases and 1 base, with 6 bases remaining between them.

CDR3 in amino acids: CASSFKREGRDTQYF. The CDR3 coding sequence is TGTGCCAGCAGCTTTAAGCGGGAGGGCAGGGATACGCAGTATTTT. This chain connects TRBV5-4 to TRBJ2-3; 10 nucleotides line up with TRBD2. CDR1 is SGHNT and CDR2 is YYREEE in the germline V gene (reference sequence). After removal of 2 bases from V and 6 bases from J, the junction contained 6 bases not matched to a gene. CDR3 length: 15 residues.

The chain carries TRBV7-6 and TRBJ2-3, with D possibly matching TRBD2 (7 bases). V dropped 6 bases and J dropped 0 bases, with 16 bases sitting between them. In germline, CDR1 is SGHVS, CDR2 FNYEAQ. The CDR3 length is 16 residues. The CDR3 DNA is TGTGCCAGCAGTTTCGGGGGGACACTCAGCACAGATACGCAGTATTTT. This codes for CASSFGGTLSTDTQYF. Filled out from reference TRBV7-6 and TRBJ2-3, the complete variable domain reads GAGVSQSPRYKVTKRGQDVALRCDPISGHVSLYWYRQALGQGPEFLTYFNYEAQQDKSGLPNDRFSAERPEGSISTLTIQRTEQRDSAMYRCASSFGGTLSTDTQYFGPGTRLTVL.

This rearrangement joins TRBV4-2 to TRBJ2-3; D is tentatively TRBD1 or TRBD2 (5 bases each). The CDR3 spans 17 residues. V dropped 4 bases and J dropped 2 bases, with 19 bases sitting between them. Germline V gene sequence: CDR1 LGHNA, CDR2 YNFKEQ. CDR3 in DNA: TGTGCCAGCAGCCGGCGCCGGGACCCAGACTTCACAGATACGCAGTATTTT. Protein product: CASSRRRDPDFTDTQYF.

This clone was picked up a small number of times. V and J are TRBV5-6 and TRBJ2-1, with D perhaps matching TRBD1 (6 bases). CDR3 length: 16 amino acids. Germline V gene lookup returns CDR1 SGHDT and CDR2 YYEEEE. Trimming pared 0 bases from V and 3 bases from J, leaving 13 bases between. CDR3 sequence reads: CASSLASGHLYNEQFF. Here the CDR3 DNA reads TGTGCCAGCAGCTTGGCCTCGGGACACCTCTACAATGAGCAGTTCTTC.

The genes are TRBV6-2 or TRBV6-3 and TRBJ2-5; 13 bases map to TRBD2. With V trimmed by 5 bases and J by 5 bases, 14 bases remained unmatched. This CDR3 is built from 18 residues. The germline CDR1 and CDR2 sequences are MNHEY and SVGEGT. CDR3 amino acids: CASSPRTSGGIRSETQYF. The DNA of the CDR3 is TGTGCCAGCAGTCCAAGGACTAGCGGGGGAATTAGGTCGGAGACCCAGTACTTC.

The rearrangement joins TRBV9 to TRBJ2-3; TRBD2 matches at 10 bases. In germline, CDR1 is SGDLS, CDR2 YYNGEE. Trimming at V came to 3 bases and at J to 1 base, leaving 5 bases not matched to a gene. CDR3 length: 16 amino acids. The CDR3 reads CASSAYGLAGTDTQYF. The CDR3 nucleotides read TGTGCCAGCAGCGCGTACGGACTAGCGGGCACAGATACGCAGTATTTT.

The chain carries TRBV6-5 and TRBJ1-1; D gene uncertain. This CDR3 has 13 amino acids. Germline lookup yields CDR1 MNHEY and CDR2 SVGAGI. V lost 6 bases, J lost 0 bases, and 8 bases lay in between. The CDR3 region is CASRKVMNTEAFF. Here the CDR3 DNA reads TGTGCCAGCAGGAAAGTCATGAACACTGAAGCTTTCTTT.

The chain joins TRBV7-9 to TRBJ2-5; 9 bases agree with TRBD2. The CDR3 extends over 17 amino acids. The germline V gene has CDR1 SEHNR and CDR2 FQNEAQ (reference sequence). Germline trimming cut 1 base from V and 5 bases from J; bases unmatched to any gene: 11. CDR3 in amino acids: CASSLGLAGRLGETQYF. CDR3 in DNA: TGTGCCAGCAGCTTAGGGCTAGCGGGGCGCTTGGGGGAGACCCAGTACTTC.

The CDR3 loop reads CATSDLTPSSYNEQFF. The CDR3 coding sequence is TGTGCCACCAGTGACCTGACCCCGAGCTCCTACAATGAGCAGTTCTTC. The chain carries TRBV24-1 and TRBJ2-1; no clear D. V was trimmed by 4 bases and J by 0 bases, leaving 12 bases between them. Germline CDR1 and CDR2: KGHDR and SFDVKD. There are 16 residues in the CDR3.

V gene TRBV4-3 combines with J gene TRBJ2-2; D unresolved. V lost 1 base to trimming and J lost 1 base, with 7 bases between them. CDR1 is LGHNA, CDR2 YSLEER, per germline. The CDR3 has 15 residues. CDR3 loop: CASSQAYGNTGELFF. The CDR3 nucleotides are TGCGCCAGCAGCCAAGCGTACGGGAACACCGGGGAGCTGTTTTTT.